This TCR beta chain was documented in a study of blood T cell repertoires in COVID-19. Study context: Italy, Spain and the United States were the sources of the convalescent and acute COVID-19 samples.

This CDR3 spans 15 amino acids. Germline values: CDR1 MGHRA, CDR2 YSYEKL. V shed 0 bases, J shed 5 bases, and the junction held 4 bases outside the gene matches. Per the study methods: Nucleated cell number was recorded as an estimate derived from reference gene primer amplification. Clones were read by immunoSEQ multiplex PCR, and TCRdb kept only the in-frame ones, dropping some. V and J calls and clone size are as listed in that table; D and trimming were resolved from the DNA. The table shows more than 200,000 clones, with nearly 90% occurring only once. The sample comprised PBMCs or T cells enriched from blood (not recorded which). The chain employs TRBV4-1 and TRBJ2-7, with 10 bases lining up with TRBD1. This TCR came from a man aged 30 to 45 who had recovered from COVID-19. The CDR3, as DNA: TGCGCCAGCAGCCAAGATGAAGGGACAGGGGACGAGCAGTACTTC. Its protein is CASSQDEGTGDEQYF.